The clone carrying this T cell receptor beta chain was counted only a few times. This entry is derived from a study of T cell repertoires in cytomegalovirus infection. TCRdb reprocessed the reads via MiXCR and lists one record per CDR3 protein. In the table there are around 120,000 distinct CDR3 sequences, 8% to 9% of which are singletons. Germline CDR1 and CDR2: SQVTM and ANQGSEA. V trimming: 7 bases; J trimming: 0 bases; junction bases outside the gene matches: 2. CDR3 length equals 12 residues. The sequenced material came from PBMCs. This TCR was sampled from a human donor in good health (CMV status not recorded). Some clones in this sample may be carry-over from other donors' samples. The rearrangement links TRBV29-1 to TRBJ2-7; 8 bases agree with TRBD1. The CDR3 loop reads CSAGQASYEQYF. CDR3 sequence (DNA): TGCAGCGCGGGACAGGCCTCCTACGAGCAGTACTTC.